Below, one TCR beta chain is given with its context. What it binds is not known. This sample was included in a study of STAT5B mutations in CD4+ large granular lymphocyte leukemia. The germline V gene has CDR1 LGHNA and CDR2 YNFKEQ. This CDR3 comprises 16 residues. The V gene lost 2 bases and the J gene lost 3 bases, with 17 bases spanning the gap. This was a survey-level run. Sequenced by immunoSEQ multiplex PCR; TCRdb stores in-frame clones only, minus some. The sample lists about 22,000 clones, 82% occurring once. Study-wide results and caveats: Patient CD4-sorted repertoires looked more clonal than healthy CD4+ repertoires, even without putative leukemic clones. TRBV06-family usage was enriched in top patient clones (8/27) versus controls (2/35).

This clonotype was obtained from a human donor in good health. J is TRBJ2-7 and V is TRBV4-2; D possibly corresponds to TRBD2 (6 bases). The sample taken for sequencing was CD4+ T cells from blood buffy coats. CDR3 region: CASSQSRGPRGYEQYF. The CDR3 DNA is TGTGCCAGCAGCCAATCCCGGGGTCCGCGGGGCTACGAGCAGTACTTC.